The 22 T cell receptor beta chains in this list originate from one sample, sequenced in a study of cytomegalovirus exposure and HLA in healthy donors. 13 Jbeta primers and 60 Vbeta primers were used for the PCR. Sequencing used immunoSEQ multiplex PCR; TCRdb keeps in-frame clones, though not all of them. Here the sample table reports under 120,000 clones. The sample comprised PBMCs. The receptors shown here come from a middle-aged man in good health and CMV-seronegative.

This chain joins TRBV27 and TRBJ1-6; D is undetermined. The ends were cut back, 5 bases at V and 0 bases at J, with 14 bases in the middle. This CDR3 has 17 amino acids. The germline V gene has CDR1 MNHEY and CDR2 SMNVEV (reference sequence). The CDR3 protein is CASSLNLGDSYNSPLHF. The CDR3 coding sequence is TGTGCCAGCAGTCTAAATCTCGGGGACTCCTATAATTCACCCCTCCACTTT.

The rearrangement links TRBV5-1 to TRBJ1-5, with D hard to call. The CDR3 has 13 residues. The germline V gene encodes CDR1 SGHRS and CDR2 YFSETQ. V was clipped by 0 bases and J by 6 bases, with 7 bases between them. CDR3 in DNA: TGCGCCAGCAGCTTGGTCCCGGGTCAGCCCCAGCATTTT. Translating it yields CASSLVPGQPQHF.

The chain links TRBV30 to TRBJ2-1; 16 positions match TRBD2. The CDR3 spans 17 residues. Germline V lookup: CDR1 GTSNPN, CDR2 SVGIG (reference sequence). V gave up 4 bases and J gave up 2 bases; unmatched junction bases: 5. The CDR3 DNA reads as TGTGCCTGGAAGGGACTAGCGGGAGGGAGGGCCTACAATGAGCAGTTCTTC. It specifies CAWKGLAGGRAYNEQFF.

V gene TRBV6-5 combines with J gene TRBJ2-1; 13 bases agree with TRBD2. Germline V gene lookup returns CDR1 MNHEY and CDR2 SVGAGI. The CDR3 consists of 15 residues. The J segment lost 3 bases and the V segment lost 10 bases, leaving 6 bases of the junction unmatched. This CDR3 reads CATRTSGRFYNEQFF. In DNA form, the CDR3 reads TGTGCCACTCGGACTAGCGGGAGATTCTACAATGAGCAGTTCTTC.

The chain couples TRBV9 to TRBJ2-1; the D gene is possibly TRBD1 (5 bases). The CDR3 sequence is 15 residues long. Between the trimmed V and J ends, which lost 0 bases and 3 bases, there was a span of 10 bases. Germline V gene sequence: CDR1 SGDLS, CDR2 YYNGEE. The CDR3 here is CASSVDGAHYNEQFF. CDR3 bases: TGTGCCAGCAGCGTAGATGGGGCTCACTACAATGAGCAGTTCTTC.

The V call is TRBV5-1, the J call TRBJ2-1; possibly TRBD2 for D (5 bases). V gave up 0 bases and J gave up 1 base, with 8 bases separating them. Per germline, CDR1 SGHRS and CDR2 YFSETQ. The CDR3 is made up of 15 amino acids. CDR3 coding DNA: TGCGCCAGCAGCTTGGACGGGATGTCCTACAATGAGCAGTTCTTC. Residues: CASSLDGMSYNEQFF.

The chain combines TRBV18 with TRBJ2-3; 13 positions agree with TRBD2. This CDR3 spans 16 amino acids. After removal of 3 bases from V and 4 bases from J, the junction contained 4 bases not matched to a gene. Germline V CDR1 and CDR2: KGHSH, LQKENI. The CDR3 loop is CASSPEGLAGSDTQYF. The CDR3 DNA reads TGTGCCAGCTCACCGGAGGGACTAGCGGGGTCAGATACGCAGTATTTT.

The rearrangement uses TRBV27 and TRBJ1-6, with a possible D match to TRBD1 (5 bases). The CDR3 extends over 15 amino acids. CDR1 MNHEY and CDR2 SMNVEV come from the germline V gene (reference sequence). V was shortened by 5 bases and J by 7 bases, with 15 bases between the two germline ends. As DNA, the CDR3 is TGTGCCAGCAGTCCCCTAGGGCAGGGAAATTCACCCCTCCACTTT. This encodes CASSPLGQGNSPLHF.

The chain is built from TRBV5-1 and TRBJ1-1; 7 bases are a match to TRBD1. The CDR3 spans 14 residues. Trimming cost V 0 bases and J 7 bases; bases outside gene matches: 6. In germline, CDR1 is SGHRS, CDR2 YFSETQ. DNA of the CDR3: TGCGCCAGCAGCTTGGAGGGCAGGGGGGATGAAGCTTTCTTT. It codes for CASSLEGRGDEAFF.

The chain employs TRBV5-5 and TRBJ2-7; D unresolved. In germline, CDR1 is SGHKS, CDR2 YYEKEE (reference sequence). The ends were cut back, 4 bases at V and 5 bases at J, with 16 bases in the middle. This CDR3 is built from 14 residues. CDR3 protein: CASSPVSGLDEQYF. As DNA, the CDR3 is TGTGCCAGCAGCCCCGTCTCGGGTCTCGACGAGCAGTACTTC. Looking up the rest from reference TRBV5-5 and TRBJ2-7 gives the full variable domain: DAGVTQSPTHLIKTRGQQVTLRCSPISGHKSVSWYQQVLGQGPQFIFQYYEKEERGRGNFPDRFSARQFPNYSSELNVNALLLGDSALYLCASSPVSGLDEQYFGPGTRLTVT.

The chain is built from TRBV10-3 and TRBJ2-1, with 10 nucleotides matching TRBD2. V shed 5 bases and J 4 bases; nucleotides not matched to a gene: 5. The germline gives CDR1 ENHRY, CDR2 SYGVKD. This CDR3 region has 15 residues. The CDR3 DNA reads as TGTGCCATCAGTCTAACTAGCGGGGAGTACAATGAGCAGTTCTTC. Its translation is CAISLTSGEYNEQFF.

The V call is TRBV5-1, the J call TRBJ2-1, with 7 bases lining up with TRBD2. The V segment lost 2 bases and the J segment 6 bases; nucleotides outside the gene matches: 8. Germline V gives CDR1 SGHRS, CDR2 YFSETQ. CDR3 length: 15 residues. The CDR3 DNA reads TGCGCCAGCAGCTTCTCGAGCGGGGCCCTCAATGAGCAGTTCTTC. Amino acids: CASSFSSGALNEQFF.

Here the CDR3 DNA reads TGTGCCAGCAGTGAATTCCTCCAACTCTATAATTCACCCCTCCACTTT. This encodes CASSEFLQLYNSPLHF. This rearrangement joins TRBV6-1 to TRBJ1-6; D not resolved. The CDR3 extends over 16 amino acids. Trimming removed 2 bases from V and 3 bases from J, with 11 bases in between. Germline V lookup: CDR1 MNHNS, CDR2 SASEGT.

The chain joins TRBV13 to TRBJ1-3, with TRBD1 matching over 7 bases. Trimming removed 3 bases from V and 4 bases from J; junction bases left unmatched: 6. CDR3 length: 15 residues. Germline CDR1 and CDR2: PRHDT and FYEKMQ (reference sequence). The CDR3 region is CASSFFGQEGNTIYF. The CDR3 nucleotides are TGTGCCAGCAGCTTTTTTGGACAGGAGGGAAACACCATATATTTT.

The chain is built from TRBV4-3 and TRBJ1-5, with D hard to call. The CDR3 totals 17 residues. Germline values: CDR1 LGHNA, CDR2 YSLEER. The ends were cut back, 2 bases at V and 2 bases at J, with 16 bases in the middle. This CDR3 is CASSQFPLVEGNQPQHF. In nucleotides, the CDR3 is TGCGCCAGCAGCCAATTCCCCTTGGTAGAGGGCAATCAGCCCCAGCATTTT.

The rearrangement joins TRBV5-5 to TRBJ1-5; 7 nucleotides line up with TRBD1. This CDR3 has 15 residues. V was pared by 2 bases and J by 3 bases, with 5 bases of the junction left unmatched. The germline CDR1 and CDR2 sequences are SGHKS and YYEKEE (reference sequence). This CDR3 is CASSLGTENNQPQHF. In DNA form, the CDR3 reads TGTGCCAGCAGCTTAGGGACAGAGAACAATCAGCCCCAGCATTTT.

The gene calls are TRBV27 and TRBJ1-5; D remains unclear. Germline CDR1 and CDR2: MNHEY and SMNVEV (reference sequence). The CDR3 has 16 residues. V was cut by 2 bases and J by 3 bases, with 14 bases left in between. CDR3 amino acids: CASSLGSEGVNQPQHF. CDR3 sequence (DNA): TGTGCCAGCAGTTTAGGGTCAGAGGGAGTCAATCAGCCCCAGCATTTT.

The gene calls are TRBV5-1 and TRBJ1-1, with D possibly being TRBD1 (5 bases). V lost 0 bases and J lost 1, with 7 bases in between. This CDR3 has 14 amino acids. Germline V CDR1 and CDR2: SGHRS, YFSETQ. This CDR3 is CASSLGQQNTEAFF. DNA of the CDR3: TGCGCCAGCAGCTTGGGACAGCAGAACACTGAAGCTTTCTTT.

This rearrangement joins TRBV27 to TRBJ1-4, with D tentatively TRBD1 (6 bases). V dropped 5 bases and J dropped 6 bases, with 16 bases sitting between them. The CDR3 is 15 residues long. Germline V gives CDR1 MNHEY, CDR2 SMNVEV (reference sequence). CDR3 loop: CASSLGRTEYEKLFF. DNA for the CDR3: TGTGCCAGCAGTCTCGGTCGGACAGAGTATGAAAAACTGTTTTTT. The full variable domain, completed using reference TRBV27 and TRBJ1-4, is EAQVTQNPRYLITVTGKKLTVTCSQNMNHEYMSWYRQDPGLGLRQIYYSMNVEVTDKGDVPEGYKVSRKEKRNFPLILESPSPNQTSLYFCASSLGRTEYEKLFFGSGTQLSVL.

This chain links TRBV7-9 with TRBJ2-6, with D tentatively TRBD2 (7 bases). This CDR3 comprises 17 residues. Trimming pared 6 bases from V and 0 bases from J, leaving 15 bases between. Looked up from germline, CDR1 is SEHNR and CDR2 is FQNEAQ (reference sequence). CDR3 sequence reads: CASRLGGPNSGANVLTF. CDR3 coding DNA: TGTGCCAGCAGGCTGGGGGGGCCCAACTCTGGGGCCAACGTCCTGACTTTC. Full variable domain (rest looked up from reference TRBV7-9 and TRBJ2-6): DTGVSQNPRHKITKRGQNVTFRCDPISEHNRLYWYRQTLGQGPEFLTYFQNEAQLEKSRLLSDRFSAERPKGSFSTLEIQRTEQGDSAMYLCASRLGGPNSGANVLTFGAGSRLTVL.

The rearrangement joins TRBV27 to TRBJ2-7, with a tentative D call TRBD1 (6 bases). Germline assignment: CDR1 MNHEY and CDR2 SMNVEV (reference sequence). V was pared by 6 bases and J by 6 bases, with 18 bases between. There are 14 residues in the CDR3. The CDR3 reads CASSLSGTSTEQYF. The CDR3 DNA reads as TGTGCCAGCAGCCTCTCCGGGACATCAACCGAGCAGTACTTC.

The chain is built from TRBV15 and TRBJ2-5, with 7 bases identical to TRBD1. The CDR3 extends over 15 amino acids. Germline CDR1 is LNHNV and CDR2 is YYDKDF (reference sequence). J gave up 3 bases and V 0 bases, and 4 bases lay outside the gene matches. The CDR3 nucleotides read TGTGCCACCAGCAGAGATTTAACAGGGGAAGAGACCCAGTACTTC. This codes for CATSRDLTGEETQYF. The full variable domain, its missing parts supplied by reference TRBV15 and TRBJ2-5, is DAMVIQNPRYQVTQFGKPVTLSCSQTLNHNVMYWYQQKSSQAPKLLFHYYDKDFNNEADTPDNFQSRRPNTSFCFLDIRSPGLGDTAMYLCATSRDLTGEETQYFGPGTRLLVL.